This T cell receptor beta chain comes out of a study of T cells in Graves' hyperthyroidism and ophthalmopathy (dated by TCRdb to between 2019 and 2020). Regarding the study in general: Peripheral blood was sampled at the time of initial diagnosis, prior to any treatment. To identify TCR V-J signatures that set the groups apart, the researchers used a discovery cohort of about a hundred patients, made up of 40 to 45 with Graves' ophthalmopathy and around 58 with stable Graves' hyperthyroidism. Whether ophthalmopathy could be predicted prospectively was tested in an independent validation cohort made up of under 20 hyperthyroidism patients plus 17 patients who later progressed to ophthalmopathy. The approximately 90 discovery patients were divided at random into training and test sets in a 7:3 ratio. In addition, the study compared T-cell repertoires in thyroid tissue and in blood from roughly six Graves' hyperthyroidism patients. After blood sampling, hyperthyroidism patients were treated with methimazole at a starting dose of 30 mg daily, and ophthalmopathy patients were treated with high-dose intravenous methylprednisolone. The paper reports TCR Vbeta CDR3 sequencing of some 140 peripheral blood samples: approximately 41 ophthalmopathy, over 70 hyperthyroidism and approximately 17 progressor patients.

Overall results and qualifications from the work: Most expanded thyroid clonotypes (frequency above 0.001) were also detected in blood, a finding suggesting that blood repertoires may reflect thyroid immune responses. During validation, the model predicted progression to ophthalmopathy a median of around 7 months ahead of onset, with around 71% sensitivity and almost 75% specificity. No statistical method was used to fix the sample size in advance, and group allocation was not hidden from the investigators. Ophthalmopathy was separated from stable hyperthyroidism by a 13 V-J signature model, with roughly 88% sensitivity and about 81% specificity obtained in cross-validation and 80%/75% obtained in testing.

Worth noting for this clonotype: No antigen is known for it. It has no much larger one-base neighbor in the sample; base qualities were not kept.

Graves' hyperthyroidism was defined as stable when no progression to ophthalmopathy occurred over 18 months of follow-up. Hyperthyroidism patients were newly diagnosed, had a disease duration of under 2 months, and were aged 18 to 65 years. The study excluded patients with uncontrolled infections, other autoimmune diseases, pregnancy or lactation. Diagnoses were established on the basis of clinical symptoms, serum thyroxine and TRAb, thyroid ultrasound, and orbital computed tomography. Ficoll-Paque density gradient centrifugation was used to isolate PBMCs from under 11 ml of fresh peripheral blood. Total RNA was extracted using Trizol reagent, and RNA quality was assessed on an Agilent 2100 Bioanalyzer. Including the terminal cysteine and phenylalanine, the CDR3 comprises 14 residues. CDR3 DNA only is kept here, 42 bases in frame from base 1. CDR1 and CDR2 were assigned from the germline V gene (reference sequence) as SEHNR and FQNEAQ. Trimming at the junction amounts to 5 bases on V and 1 base on J, and the germline ends lie 12 bases apart.

TCR beta CDR3 regions were amplified from RNA transcripts. The first round of RT-PCR for the TCR CDR3 was performed with the HTBI primer set and the Qiagen OneStep RT-PCR kit. Libraries were constructed in a second round of multiplex PCR, after which size selection and purification were performed. Sequencing of the libraries was done on an Illumina HiSeq2000 using paired-end 100 bp reads. As for the authors' bioinformatics: SOAPnuke was used to process the raw data, throwing out any read that contained adapters or uncalled bases, had a mean Phred below 15, or lacked an exact constant-primer or identifier match. High-quality paired reads were merged using COPE v1.2.5, and each unique nucleotide sequence was defined as a clonotype. Clonotypes were aligned to IMGT TRBV, TRBD and TRBJ reference segments using MiTCR v1.1. Only V-J combinations with frequency above 0.0001, covering 99.2% of repertoires, were analysed. A TCS score was defined as the ratio between F50 (clonal expansion) and ExV (chaos), using BLOSUM62-based TCRdist between CDR3 peptides within each V-J. Welch's t-statistics and random forest reduced around 510 V-J features to roughly 13, which were used in a naive Bayes classifier (R e1071). The public reads were reprocessed in TCRdb via fastp at Q25 and MiXCR, keeping in-frame beta chains. One record per CDR3 amino acid sequence lists the most common genes and DNA. The authors' filters were not applied to this entry. The sample has around 350,000 distinct CDR3 sequences on record, 19% of them singletons. 3.7% of the sample comes from the top ten.

The specimen sequenced was blood. The receptor was isolated from a woman aged 18-30 years with Graves' hyperthyroidism. Recombination joined TRBV7-9 with TRBJ2-7; the D gene is perhaps TRBD1 or TRBD2, each of them matching over 5 bases. Here the CDR3 is given as CASSRGRNSYEQYF. The bases are TGTGCCAGCAGCCGGGGACGGAATTCCTACGAGCAGTACTTC.